The T cell receptor beta chain described here comes from a study of cytomegalovirus exposure and HLA in healthy donors. The primer mix had 60 Vbeta and 13 Jbeta primers. Original processing notes: In a later analysis, the count reached roughly 80 million unique TCR beta chains, with around 11 million shared. Using immunoSEQ multiplex PCR, the repertoire was profiled, and TCRdb retains in-frame clones only, with some absent. V and J calls plus clone size are reproduced from that table; the DNA served to infer D and trimming. Here the sample spans approximately 97,000 clones, approximately 70% being singletons. This clone showed up just a few times. Its antigen is still unknown. Study results and caveats: Beyond CMV serostatus, there was no information to go on about immune exposure. At a 0.05 false discovery rate, a later analysis found 15,000 to 20,000 TCR beta sequences to be associated with HLA alleles.

Specimen: PBMCs. The receptor was derived from a man aged 40-55 years in good health and CMV-seronegative.

Here the CDR3 reads CASSYSKGQGAGYTF. The DNA of the CDR3 is TGTGCCAGCAGTTACTCTAAGGGACAGGGGGCTGGCTACACCTTC. This chain joins TRBV6-5 and TRBJ1-2; TRBD1 matches at 12 bases. Germline trimming cut 0 bases from V and 7 bases from J; bases unmatched to any gene: 3. The CDR3 contains 15 residues. The germline gives CDR1 MNHEY, CDR2 SVGAGI.